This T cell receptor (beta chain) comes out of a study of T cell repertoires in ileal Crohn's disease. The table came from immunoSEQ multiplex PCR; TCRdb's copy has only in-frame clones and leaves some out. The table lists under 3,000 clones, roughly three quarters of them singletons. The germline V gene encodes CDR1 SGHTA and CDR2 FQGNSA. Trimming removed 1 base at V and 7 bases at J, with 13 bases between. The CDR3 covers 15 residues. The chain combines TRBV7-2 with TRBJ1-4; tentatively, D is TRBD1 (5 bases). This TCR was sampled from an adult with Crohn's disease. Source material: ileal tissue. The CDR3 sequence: CASSLGDLWLEKLFF. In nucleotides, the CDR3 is TGTGCCAGCAGCTTAGGGGACTTATGGCTTGAAAAACTGTTTTTT.